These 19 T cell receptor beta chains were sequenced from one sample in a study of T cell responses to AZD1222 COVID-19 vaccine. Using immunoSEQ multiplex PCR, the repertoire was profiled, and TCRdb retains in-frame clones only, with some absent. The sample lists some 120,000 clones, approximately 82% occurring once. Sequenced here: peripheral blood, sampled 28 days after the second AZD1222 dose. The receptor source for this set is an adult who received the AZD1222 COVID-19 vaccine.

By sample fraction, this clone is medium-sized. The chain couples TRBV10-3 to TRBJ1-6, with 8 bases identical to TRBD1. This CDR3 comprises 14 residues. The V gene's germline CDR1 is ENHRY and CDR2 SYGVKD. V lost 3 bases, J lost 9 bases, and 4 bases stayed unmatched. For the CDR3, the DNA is TGTGCCATCAGTGACGGACAGGGCATTTCACCCCTCCACTTT. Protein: CAISDGQGISPLHF.

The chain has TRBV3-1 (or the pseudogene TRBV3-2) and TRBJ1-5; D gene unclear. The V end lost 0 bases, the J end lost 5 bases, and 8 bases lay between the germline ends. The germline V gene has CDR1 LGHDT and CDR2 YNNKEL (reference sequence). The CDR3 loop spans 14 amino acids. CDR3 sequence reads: CASSQERPYQPQHF. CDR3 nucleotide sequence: TGTGCCAGCAGCCAAGAAAGACCCTATCAGCCCCAGCATTTT.

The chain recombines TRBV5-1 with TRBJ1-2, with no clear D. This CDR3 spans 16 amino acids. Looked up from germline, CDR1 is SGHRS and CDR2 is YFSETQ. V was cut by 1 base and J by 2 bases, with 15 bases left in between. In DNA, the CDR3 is TGCGCCAGCAGCTTGTTAGGTGGCAGTGAAAACTATGGCTACACCTTC. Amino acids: CASSLLGGSENYGYTF.

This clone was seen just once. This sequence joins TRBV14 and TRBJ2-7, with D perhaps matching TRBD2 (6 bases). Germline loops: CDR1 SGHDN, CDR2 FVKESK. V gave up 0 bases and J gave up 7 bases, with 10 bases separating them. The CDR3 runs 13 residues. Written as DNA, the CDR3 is TGTGCCAGCAGCCAAGACAGGAGGGTGGAGCAGTACTTC. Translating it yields CASSQDRRVEQYF.

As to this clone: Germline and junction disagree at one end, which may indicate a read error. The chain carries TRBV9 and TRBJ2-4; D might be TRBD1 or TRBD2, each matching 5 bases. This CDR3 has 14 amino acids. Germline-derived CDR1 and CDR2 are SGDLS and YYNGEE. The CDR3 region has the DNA TGTGCCAGCAGCGCAGCCGCATCCCGGGACCATTTAGGGTTC. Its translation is CASSAAASRDHLGF. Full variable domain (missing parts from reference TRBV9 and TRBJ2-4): DSGVTQTPKHLITATGQRVTLRCSPRSGDLSVYWYQQSLDQGLQFLIQYYNGEERAKGNILERFSAQQFPDLHSELNLSSLELGDSALYFCASSAAASRDHLGFGAGTRLSVL.

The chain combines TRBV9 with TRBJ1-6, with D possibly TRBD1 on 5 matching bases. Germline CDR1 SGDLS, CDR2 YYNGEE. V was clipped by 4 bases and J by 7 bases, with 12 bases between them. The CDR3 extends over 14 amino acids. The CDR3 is CASSPQGGNSPLHF. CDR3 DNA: TGTGCCAGCAGCCCTCAGGGAGGCAATTCACCCCTCCACTTT.

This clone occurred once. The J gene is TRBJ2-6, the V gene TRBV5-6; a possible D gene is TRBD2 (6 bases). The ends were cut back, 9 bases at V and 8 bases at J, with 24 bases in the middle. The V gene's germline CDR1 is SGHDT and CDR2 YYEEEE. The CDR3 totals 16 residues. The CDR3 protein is CATVGGRGRQTNVLTF. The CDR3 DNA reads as TGTGCCACCGTCGGAGGGCGGGGAAGGCAGACCAACGTCCTGACTTTC.

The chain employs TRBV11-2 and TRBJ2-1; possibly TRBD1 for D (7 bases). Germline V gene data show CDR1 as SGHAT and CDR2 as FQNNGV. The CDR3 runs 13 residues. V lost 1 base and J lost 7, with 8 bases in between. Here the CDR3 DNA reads TGTGCCAGCAGCTTAGCAGGGGGGAATGAGCAGTTCTTC. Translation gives CASSLAGGNEQFF. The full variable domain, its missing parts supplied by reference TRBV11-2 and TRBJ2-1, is EAGVAQSPRYKIIEKRQSVAFWCNPISGHATLYWYQQILGQGPKLLIQFQNNGVVDDSQLPKDRFSAERLKGVDSTLKIQPAKLEDSAVYLCASSLAGGNEQFFGPGTRLTVL.

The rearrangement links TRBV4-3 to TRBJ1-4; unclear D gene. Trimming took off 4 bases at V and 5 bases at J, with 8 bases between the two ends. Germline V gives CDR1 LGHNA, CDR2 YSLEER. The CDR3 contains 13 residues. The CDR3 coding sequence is TGCGCCAGCAGCCTGAATGCGAATGAAAAACTGTTTTTT. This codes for CASSLNANEKLFF.

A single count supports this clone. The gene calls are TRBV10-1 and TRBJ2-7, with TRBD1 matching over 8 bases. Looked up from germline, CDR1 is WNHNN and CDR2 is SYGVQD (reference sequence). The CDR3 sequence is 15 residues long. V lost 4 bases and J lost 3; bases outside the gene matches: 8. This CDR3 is CASSGKVGQGYEQYF. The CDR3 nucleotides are TGCGCCAGCAGTGGAAAAGTCGGACAGGGCTACGAGCAGTACTTC.

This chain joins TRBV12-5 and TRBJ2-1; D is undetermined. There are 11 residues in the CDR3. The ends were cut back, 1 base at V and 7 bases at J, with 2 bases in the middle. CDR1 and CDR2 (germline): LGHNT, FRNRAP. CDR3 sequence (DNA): TGTGCTAGTGGTTTGGCAAATGAGCAGTTCTTC. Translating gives CASGLANEQFF.

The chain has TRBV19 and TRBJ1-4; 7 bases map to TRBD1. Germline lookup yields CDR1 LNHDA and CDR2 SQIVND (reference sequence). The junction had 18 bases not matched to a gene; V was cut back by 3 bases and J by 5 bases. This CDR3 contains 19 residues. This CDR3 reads CASSIWLSVAGQWNEKLFF. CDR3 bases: TGTGCCAGTAGTATTTGGTTAAGTGTGGCGGGACAGTGGAATGAAAAACTGTTTTTT.

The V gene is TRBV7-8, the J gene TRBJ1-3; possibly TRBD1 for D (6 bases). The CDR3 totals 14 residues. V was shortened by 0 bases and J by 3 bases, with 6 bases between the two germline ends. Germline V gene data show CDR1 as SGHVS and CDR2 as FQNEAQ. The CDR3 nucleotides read TGTGCCAGCAGCTTAGCACAGGGTGGAAACACCATATATTTT. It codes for CASSLAQGGNTIYF.

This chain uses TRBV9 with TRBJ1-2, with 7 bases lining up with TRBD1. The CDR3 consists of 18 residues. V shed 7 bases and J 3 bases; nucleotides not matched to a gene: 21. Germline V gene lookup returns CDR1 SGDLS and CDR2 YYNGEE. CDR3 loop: CASDGVRRGDTRYYGYTF. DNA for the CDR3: TGTGCCAGCGACGGAGTCCGCAGGGGGGACACCCGATACTATGGCTACACCTTC.

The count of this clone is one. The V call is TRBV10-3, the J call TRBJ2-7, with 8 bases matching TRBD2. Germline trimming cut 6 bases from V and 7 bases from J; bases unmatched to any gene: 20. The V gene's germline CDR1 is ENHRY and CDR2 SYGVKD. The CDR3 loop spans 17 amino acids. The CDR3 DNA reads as TGTGCCATCAGCCCCGGGGGTGGTAGCGGGGCTTTAAGAGAGCAGTACTTC. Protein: CAISPGGGSGALREQYF.

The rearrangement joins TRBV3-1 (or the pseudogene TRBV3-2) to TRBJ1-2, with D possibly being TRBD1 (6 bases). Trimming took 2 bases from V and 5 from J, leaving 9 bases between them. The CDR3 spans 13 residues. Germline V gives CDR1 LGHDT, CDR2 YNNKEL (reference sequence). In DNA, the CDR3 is TGTGCCAGCAGCCAACAGGGGAGGTATGGCTACACCTTC. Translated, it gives CASSQQGRYGYTF.

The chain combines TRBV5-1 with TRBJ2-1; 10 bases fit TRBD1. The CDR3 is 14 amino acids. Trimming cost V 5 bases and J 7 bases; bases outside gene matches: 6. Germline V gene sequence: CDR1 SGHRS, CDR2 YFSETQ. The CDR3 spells CASRGQGVGNEQFF. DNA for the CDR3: TGCGCCAGCAGAGGACAGGGGGTGGGGAATGAGCAGTTCTTC. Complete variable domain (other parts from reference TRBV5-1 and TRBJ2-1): KAGVTQTPRYLIKTRGQQVTLSCSPISGHRSVSWYQQTPGQGLQFLFEYFSETQRNKGNFPGRFSGRQFSNSRSEMNVSTLELGDSALYLCASRGQGVGNEQFFGPGTRLTVL.

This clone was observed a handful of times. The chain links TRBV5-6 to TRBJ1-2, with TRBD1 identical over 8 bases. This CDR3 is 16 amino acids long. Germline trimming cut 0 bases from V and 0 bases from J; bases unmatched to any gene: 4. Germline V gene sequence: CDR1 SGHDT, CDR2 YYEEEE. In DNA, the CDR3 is TGTGCCAGCAGCTTGGGGGCGACAGGGGCTAACTATGGCTACACCTTC. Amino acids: CASSLGATGANYGYTF.

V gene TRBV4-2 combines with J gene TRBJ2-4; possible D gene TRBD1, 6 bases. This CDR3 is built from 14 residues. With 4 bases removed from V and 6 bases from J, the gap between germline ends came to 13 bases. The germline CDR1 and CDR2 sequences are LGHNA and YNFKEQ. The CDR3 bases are TGTGCCAGCAGCCCAGGACAGACACTAAACATTCAGTACTTC. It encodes CASSPGQTLNIQYF.